This TCR beta chain was profiled in a study of blood T cell repertoires in COVID-19. Germline loops: CDR1 SGHTA, CDR2 FQGNSA. Trimming left V 5 bases short and J 7 bases short, with 15 bases between. There are 14 residues in the CDR3. This table comes from immunoSEQ multiplex PCR, and its TCRdb copy is limited to in-frame clones, with some not included. The sample has approximately 13,000 clones, about nine tenths seen once. V usage is TRBV7-2 and J usage is TRBJ1-5; tentatively, D is TRBD1 (6 bases). The sequence derives from a human donor in a cohort sampled during active COVID-19. The sample taken for sequencing was peripheral blood. The CDR3 loop is CASSREGGGQPQHF. The CDR3 DNA sequence: TGTGCCAGCAGCAGGGAGGGGGGGGGCCAGCCCCAGCATTTT.